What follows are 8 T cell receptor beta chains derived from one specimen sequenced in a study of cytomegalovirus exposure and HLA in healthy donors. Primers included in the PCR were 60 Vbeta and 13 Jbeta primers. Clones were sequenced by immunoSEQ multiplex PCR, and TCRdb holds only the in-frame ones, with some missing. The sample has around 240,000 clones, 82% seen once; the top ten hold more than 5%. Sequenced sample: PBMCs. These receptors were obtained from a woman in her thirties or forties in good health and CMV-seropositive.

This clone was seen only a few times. CDR3 residues: CSVDGKAGTEAFF. Here the CDR3 DNA reads TGCAGCGTTGATGGGAAAGCGGGCACTGAAGCTTTCTTT. The chain recombines TRBV29-1 with TRBJ1-1, with D uncertain. V was shortened by 3 bases and J by 4 bases, with 12 bases between the two germline ends. Germline V lookup: CDR1 SQVTM, CDR2 ANQGSEA. This CDR3 has 13 amino acids.

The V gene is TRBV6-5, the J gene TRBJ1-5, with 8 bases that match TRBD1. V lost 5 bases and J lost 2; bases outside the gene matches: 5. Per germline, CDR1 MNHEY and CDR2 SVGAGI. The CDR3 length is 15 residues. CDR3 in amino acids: CASSPDRGRNQPQHF. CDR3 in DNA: TGTGCCAGCAGTCCAGACAGGGGCCGCAATCAGCCCCAGCATTTT.

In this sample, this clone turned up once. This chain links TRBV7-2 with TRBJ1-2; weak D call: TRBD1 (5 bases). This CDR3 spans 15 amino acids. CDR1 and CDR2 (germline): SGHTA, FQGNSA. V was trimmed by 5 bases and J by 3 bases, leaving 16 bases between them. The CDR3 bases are TGTGCCAGCAGCCCTAATGCGGGGGATCACTATGGCTACACCTTC. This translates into CASSPNAGDHYGYTF. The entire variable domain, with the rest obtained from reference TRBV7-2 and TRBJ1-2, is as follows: GAGVSQSPSNKVTEKGKDVELRCDPISGHTALYWYRQSLGQGLEFLIYFQGNSAPDKSGLPSDRFSAERTGGSVSTLTIQRTQQEDSAVYLCASSPNAGDHYGYTFGSGTRLTVV.

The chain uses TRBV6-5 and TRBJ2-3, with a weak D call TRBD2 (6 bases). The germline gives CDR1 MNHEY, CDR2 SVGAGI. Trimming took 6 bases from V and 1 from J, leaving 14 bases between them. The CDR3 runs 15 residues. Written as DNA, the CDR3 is TGTGCCAGCAGGCCCGGGACTGGACGCACAGATACGCAGTATTTT. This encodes CASRPGTGRTDTQYF.

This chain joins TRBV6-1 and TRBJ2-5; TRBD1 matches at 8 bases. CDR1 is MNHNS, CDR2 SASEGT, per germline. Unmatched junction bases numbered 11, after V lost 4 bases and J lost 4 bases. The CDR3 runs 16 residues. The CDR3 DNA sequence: TGTGCCAGCAGTGTCTTCTTCTCAGGGGGCTCAGAGACCCAGTACTTC. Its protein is CASSVFFSGGSETQYF.

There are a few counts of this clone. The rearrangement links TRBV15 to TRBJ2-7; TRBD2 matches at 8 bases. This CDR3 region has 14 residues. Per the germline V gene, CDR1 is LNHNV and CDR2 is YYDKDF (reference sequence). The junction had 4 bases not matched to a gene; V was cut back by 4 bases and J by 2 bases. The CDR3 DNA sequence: TGTGCCACCAGCATAGAACTAGCGGCCTACGAGCAGTACTTC. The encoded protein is CATSIELAAYEQYF.

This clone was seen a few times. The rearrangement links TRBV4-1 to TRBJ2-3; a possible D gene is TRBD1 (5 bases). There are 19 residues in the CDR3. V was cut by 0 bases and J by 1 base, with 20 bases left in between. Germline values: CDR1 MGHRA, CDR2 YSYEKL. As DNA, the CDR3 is TGCGCCAGCAGCCAAGAGTTGCACCTGAAAGGGGCCGGCACAGATACGCAGTATTTT. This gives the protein CASSQELHLKGAGTDTQYF.

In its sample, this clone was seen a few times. CDR3 DNA: TGTGCCACCAGCAGAGCTCACCTGGAGGGCACAGATACGCAGTATTTT. It specifies CATSRAHLEGTDTQYF. This chain uses TRBV15 with TRBJ2-3; D is perhaps TRBD2 (5 bases). Trimming removed 1 base from V and 1 base from J, with 12 bases in between. In germline, CDR1 is LNHNV, CDR2 YYDKDF (reference sequence). The CDR3 loop spans 16 amino acids. Supplemented by reference TRBV15 and TRBJ2-3, the full variable domain reads DAMVIQNPRYQVTQFGKPVTLSCSQTLNHNVMYWYQQKSSQAPKLLFHYYDKDFNNEADTPDNFQSRRPNTSFCFLDIRSPGLGDTAMYLCATSRAHLEGTDTQYFGPGTRLTVL.